The clone carrying this T cell receptor (beta chain) has only one observation. Some clones are missing from TCRdb's copy, which holds only in-frame ones; the method was immunoSEQ multiplex PCR. The sample holds about 110,000 clones, about nine tenths seen once. This CDR3 is 14 amino acids long. CDR1 is SGHTA and CDR2 is FQGNSA in the germline V gene. V shed 5 bases and J 5 bases; nucleotides not matched to a gene: 7. This sample was included in a study of identifying expanded T cells in peripheral blood. This sequence was found in a person aged 18 to 75 in good health. The chain links TRBV7-2 to TRBJ2-5, with 8 bases lining up with TRBD1. The sequenced sample consisted of blood. CDR3 amino acids: CASSLGQGSETQYF. The CDR3 DNA is TGTGCCAGCAGCCTCGGACAGGGCTCGGAGACCCAGTACTTC.